These 24 T cell receptor beta chains were sequenced from one sample in a study of T cells in localized non-small cell lung cancer. Method: immunoSEQ multiplex PCR; TCRdb's copy keeps in-frame clones and lacks some. This sample has about 79,000 clones, with approximately 90% found just once. This sample comprised peripheral blood, obtained before any cancer treatment. Receptors originate from a woman aged 35 to 70 with stage I squamous cell lung carcinoma.

The rearrangement links TRBV6-5 to TRBJ1-1, with TRBD1 matching over 8 bases. Trimming cost V 6 bases and J 1 base; bases outside gene matches: 4. This CDR3 is built from 14 residues. CDR1 is MNHEY and CDR2 is SVGAGI in the germline V gene. The CDR3 DNA is TGTGCCAGCAGATGGGACAGGTCGAACACTGAAGCTTTCTTT. The encoded protein is CASRWDRSNTEAFF.

The V gene is TRBV18, the J gene TRBJ1-5, with D possibly matching TRBD1 (6 bases). The germline V gene encodes CDR1 KGHSH and CDR2 LQKENI. Trimming cost V 5 bases and J 1 base, with 9 bases left between them. CDR3 length equals 14 residues. The CDR3 DNA follows: TGTGCCAGCTCAGCCGGACAGAGCAATCAGCCCCAGCATTTT. Residues: CASSAGQSNQPQHF.

V and J are TRBV2 and TRBJ2-3, with TRBD2 matching 15 bases. Germline loops: CDR1 SNHLY, CDR2 FYNNEI. The V segment lost 7 bases and the J segment 4 bases; nucleotides outside the gene matches: 6. The CDR3 runs to 16 residues. The CDR3 is CASKGLAGGRADTQYF. The CDR3 DNA reads as TGTGCCAGCAAGGGACTAGCGGGGGGTCGGGCAGATACGCAGTATTTT.

This chain joins TRBV5-1 and TRBJ1-5; tentatively, D is TRBD1 (6 bases). CDR1 and CDR2 (germline): SGHRS, YFSETQ. The CDR3 contains 15 residues. The V end lost 0 bases, the J end lost 7 bases, and 14 bases lay between the germline ends. The CDR3 DNA follows: TGCGCCAGCAGCTTGGAAGGGGGACGCGGACAGCCCCAGCATTTT. Amino acid sequence: CASSLEGGRGQPQHF.

This clone has a handful of counts. J is TRBJ2-3 and V is TRBV27, with 7 bases that match TRBD1. J lost 3 bases, V lost 3 bases, and 6 bases had no gene match. This CDR3 spans 15 amino acids. The V gene's germline CDR1 is MNHEY and CDR2 SMNVEV (reference sequence). CDR3 DNA sequence: TGTGCCAGCAGTTTCCGGAAACAGGGGACAGATACGCAGTATTTT. This codes for CASSFRKQGTDTQYF.

V usage is TRBV5-6 and J usage is TRBJ2-5, with a weak D call TRBD1 (5 bases). The CDR3 contains 14 residues. Germline values: CDR1 SGHDT, CDR2 YYEEEE. V lost 4 bases and J 0 bases, leaving 10 bases between the germline ends. The CDR3 region is CASSPDTYQETQYF. The CDR3 bases are TGTGCCAGCAGCCCGGACACCTACCAAGAGACCCAGTACTTC.

Remarks on this clone: Other nucleotide sequences from this sample produce the same CDR3. The genes are TRBV15 and TRBJ2-4; no definite D call. V was pared by 0 bases and J by 0 bases, with 9 bases between. Germline loops: CDR1 LNHNV, CDR2 YYDKDF (reference sequence). The CDR3 loop spans 16 amino acids. CDR3 sequence: CATSRDDLLAKNIQYF. The CDR3 DNA reads TGTGCCACCAGCAGAGATGATCTGCTAGCCAAAAACATTCAGTACTTC. The full variable domain, completed using reference TRBV15 and TRBJ2-4, is DAMVIQNPRYQVTQFGKPVTLSCSQTLNHNVMYWYQQKSSQAPKLLFHYYDKDFNNEADTPDNFQSRRPNTSFCFLDIRSPGLGDTAMYLCATSRDDLLAKNIQYFGAGTRLSVL.

The V and J genes are TRBV5-6 and TRBJ2-7; D unclear. The CDR3 runs 11 residues. V was trimmed by 3 bases and J by 7 bases, leaving 8 bases between them. CDR1 and CDR2 from the germline V gene are SGHDT and YYEEEE. Here the CDR3 DNA reads TGTGCCAGCAGCTATGACATTGAGCAGTACTTC. This gives the protein CASSYDIEQYF.

Relative to its sample, this clone is medium-sized. The chain uses TRBV11-2 and TRBJ1-3; D remains ambiguous. In germline, CDR1 is SGHAT, CDR2 FQNNGV. This CDR3 comprises 17 residues. V was cut by 3 bases and J by 0 bases, with 15 bases left in between. CDR3 sequence reads: CASSFPSERVSGNTIYF. The DNA for the CDR3 is TGTGCCAGCAGCTTTCCATCGGAGAGGGTCTCTGGAAACACCATATATTTT.

The chain joins TRBV11-2 to TRBJ1-1, with D possibly matching TRBD1 (6 bases). Deletions cut 2 bases from V and 5 bases from J, with 15 bases between. Germline CDR1 and CDR2: SGHAT and FQNNGV. The CDR3 sequence is 15 residues long. The CDR3 here is CASSLKQGLETEAFF. CDR3 in DNA: TGTGCCAGCAGCTTAAAACAGGGACTTGAAACTGAAGCTTTCTTT.

The count of this clone is one. This chain uses TRBV6-1 with TRBJ1-2; D is unclear. This CDR3 is 13 amino acids long. The V end lost 5 bases, the J end lost 0 bases, and 7 bases lay between the germline ends. Germline-derived CDR1 and CDR2 are MNHNS and SASEGT. CDR3: CASSRETNYGYTF. CDR3 sequence (DNA): TGTGCCAGCAGTAGGGAAACTAACTATGGCTACACCTTC.

This clone was detected only a few times. The chain has TRBV30 and TRBJ1-4; TRBD1 might be the D (5 bases). The CDR3 loop spans 13 amino acids. The germline gives CDR1 GTSNPN, CDR2 SVGIG (reference sequence). Deletions cut 3 bases from V and 7 bases from J, with 12 bases between. The CDR3 nucleotides are TGTGCCTGGAGGTCAGGGTTTGGTGAAAAACTGTTTTTT. It codes for CAWRSGFGEKLFF. Filled out from reference TRBV30 and TRBJ1-4, the complete variable domain reads SQTIHQWPATLVQPVGSPLSLECTVEGTSNPNLYWYRQAAGRGLQLLFYSVGIGQISSEVPQNLSASRPQDRQFILSSKKLLLSDSGFYLCAWRSGFGEKLFFGSGTQLSVL.

V usage is TRBV16 and J usage is TRBJ1-2; D is possibly TRBD1 (5 bases). V shed 0 bases and J shed 0 bases, with 14 bases lying between them. CDR1 and CDR2 from the germline V gene are KGHSY and FQNENV. CDR3 length equals 17 residues. The CDR3 protein is CASSQSRGLNPNYGYTF. The CDR3, as DNA: TGTGCCAGCAGCCAATCCCGGGGCCTAAATCCTAACTATGGCTACACCTTC.

This chain uses TRBV27 with TRBJ1-2; D gene ambiguous. The germline CDR1 and CDR2 sequences are MNHEY and SMNVEV (reference sequence). V shed 3 bases and J shed 0 bases, with 8 bases lying between them. There are 14 residues in the CDR3. The CDR3 DNA reads TGTGCCAGCAGTTTTAGCGGGGCTAACTATGGCTACACCTTC. It is translated as CASSFSGANYGYTF.

This chain links TRBV7-9 with TRBJ1-6; a possible D gene is TRBD1 (6 bases). Trimming cost V 1 base and J 6 bases, with 7 bases left between them. Per the germline V gene, CDR1 is SEHNR and CDR2 is FQNEAQ (reference sequence). The CDR3 has 14 amino acids. The CDR3 here is CASSLGGANSPLHF. In DNA, the CDR3 is TGTGCCAGCAGCTTAGGGGGGGCTAATTCACCCCTCCACTTT.

CDR3 region: CASSLGSPGNTIYF. The CDR3 nucleotides are TGCGCCAGCAGCTTGGGGAGCCCTGGAAACACCATATATTTT. The genes are TRBV5-1 and TRBJ1-3; no reliable D call. V shed 0 bases and J shed 2 bases, with 6 bases lying between them. CDR1 is SGHRS, CDR2 YFSETQ, per germline. The CDR3 spans 14 residues.

V gene TRBV5-1 combines with J gene TRBJ2-6, with a weak D call TRBD2 (6 bases). V dropped 5 bases and J dropped 0 bases, with 24 bases sitting between them. Per the germline V gene, CDR1 is SGHRS and CDR2 is YFSETQ. The CDR3 length is 20 residues. The CDR3, as DNA: TGCGCCAGCAGTCCGAGGTGGGGGGTGCGGGATGCCTCTGGGGCCAACGTCCTGACTTTC. As protein: CASSPRWGVRDASGANVLTF.

The V and J genes are TRBV11-1 and TRBJ2-1; TRBD2 matches 7 bases. V was pared by 4 bases and J by 3 bases, with 18 bases of the junction left unmatched. Germline assignment: CDR1 SGHAT and CDR2 FQDESV (reference sequence). This CDR3 has 19 amino acids. The CDR3 nucleotides are TGTGCCAGCAGCTCACCTGGGGATAGCGGGTCGTGGGACTACAATGAGCAGTTCTTC. Translation gives CASSSPGDSGSWDYNEQFF.

The J gene is TRBJ2-5, the V gene TRBV20-1; the D gene is possibly TRBD2 (5 bases). The assigned J gene may be wrong: the sequence end matches TRBJ2-7 better. Germline CDR1 DFQATT, CDR2 SNEGSKA (reference sequence). The CDR3 is 11 residues long. The DNA for the CDR3 is TGCAGTGCTACCGGACTCTACGAGCAGTACTTC. Its protein is CSATGLYEQYF.

This rearrangement joins TRBV7-6 to TRBJ2-1; D is undetermined. CDR1 is SGHVS, CDR2 FNYEAQ, per germline. Trimming left V 3 bases short and J 6 bases short, with 9 bases between. This CDR3 is built from 13 residues. CDR3 protein: CASSFSEVNEQFF. The CDR3 DNA sequence: TGTGCCAGCAGCTTTTCCGAAGTCAATGAGCAGTTCTTC.

This chain connects TRBV18 to TRBJ1-2; 9 bases are a match to TRBD1. The CDR3 contains 16 residues. J gave up 2 bases and V 2 bases, and 6 bases lay outside the gene matches. Germline V CDR1 and CDR2: KGHSH, LQKENI. CDR3 DNA: TGTGCCAGCTCACCAAGCTTACAGGGGGCGAACTATGGCTACACCTTC. It translates to CASSPSLQGANYGYTF.

The chain combines TRBV2 with TRBJ1-2, with 9 bases that match TRBD1. The germline CDR1 and CDR2 sequences are SNHLY and FYNNEI. After removal of 5 bases from V and 10 bases from J, the junction contained 8 bases not matched to a gene. The CDR3 has 13 amino acids. The CDR3 DNA is TGTGCCAGCAGTATCCAGACAGGGGGGGACTACACCTTC. It is translated as CASSIQTGGDYTF.

The chain employs TRBV30 and TRBJ1-4, with 9 bases fitting TRBD1. The V gene's germline CDR1 is GTSNPN and CDR2 SVGIG (reference sequence). V lost 7 bases, J lost 3 bases, and 9 bases stayed unmatched. This CDR3 is 15 amino acids long. The CDR3 reads CAFLQGASPNEKLFF. The CDR3 nucleotides read TGTGCCTTTTTACAGGGGGCTTCACCTAATGAAAAACTGTTTTTT.

The chain is built from TRBV21-1 and TRBJ1-1. TRBV21-1 is assigned pseudogene status. The CDR3 spans 17 residues. The CDR3 spells CASSPPGTRAKNTEAFF. DNA for the CDR3: TGTGCCAGCTCCCCACCCGGGACGCGCGCGAAGAACACTGAAGCTTTCTTT.